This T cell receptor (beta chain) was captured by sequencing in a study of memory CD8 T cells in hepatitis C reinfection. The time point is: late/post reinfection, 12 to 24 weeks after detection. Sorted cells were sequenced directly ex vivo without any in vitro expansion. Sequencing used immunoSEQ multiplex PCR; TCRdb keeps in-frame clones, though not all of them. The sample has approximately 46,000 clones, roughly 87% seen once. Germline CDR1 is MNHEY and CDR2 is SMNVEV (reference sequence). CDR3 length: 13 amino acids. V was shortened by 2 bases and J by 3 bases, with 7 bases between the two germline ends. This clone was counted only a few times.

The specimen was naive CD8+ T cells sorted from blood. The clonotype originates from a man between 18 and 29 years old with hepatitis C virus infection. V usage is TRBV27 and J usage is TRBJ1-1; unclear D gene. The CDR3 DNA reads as TGTGCCAGCAGTTTAGGGAGATACACTGAAGCTTTCTTT. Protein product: CASSLGRYTEAFF.